These 14 T cell receptor beta chains came from one sample sequenced in a study of cytomegalovirus exposure and HLA in healthy donors. PCR amplification relied on 60 Vbeta primers (plus 13 Jbeta primers). Generated by immunoSEQ multiplex PCR, the TCRdb table keeps only in-frame clones and is missing some. This sample carries 150,000 to 200,000 clones, about 80% of them seen once, and the ten largest clones take 0.65% to 0.75%. Sequencing input: PBMCs. These receptors were collected from a boy aged 5-17 years in good health and CMV-seronegative.

This chain's CDR3 is CAWSVQGTLYEQYF. As DNA, the CDR3 is TGTGCCTGGAGTGTACAGGGTACCCTTTACGAGCAGTACTTC. This sequence joins TRBV30 and TRBJ2-7; D is perhaps TRBD1 (6 bases). The CDR3 totals 14 residues. The V gene's germline CDR1 is GTSNPN and CDR2 SVGIG (reference sequence). Trimming pared 0 bases from V and 4 bases from J, leaving 13 bases between.

The CDR3 loop reads CAISDSGTGYSYEQYF. CDR3 DNA sequence: TGTGCCATCAGTGACTCTGGGACAGGGTATTCCTACGAGCAGTACTTC. This chain links TRBV10-3 with TRBJ2-7; TRBD1 matches at 9 bases. The J segment lost 1 base and the V segment lost 3 bases, leaving 7 bases of the junction unmatched. The CDR3 is 16 residues long. The germline V gene has CDR1 ENHRY and CDR2 SYGVKD.

This chain connects TRBV7-9 to TRBJ1-1, with D possibly matching TRBD1 (5 bases). This CDR3 has 12 residues. V lost 0 bases and J 10 bases, leaving 9 bases between the germline ends. Looked up from germline, CDR1 is SEHNR and CDR2 is FQNEAQ (reference sequence). In DNA form, the CDR3 reads TGTGCCAGCAGCTTAGCGGGGGGGGGAGCTTTCTTT. Its translation: CASSLAGGGAFF.

This clone was seen a few times. The J gene is TRBJ1-1, the V gene TRBV11-3; D perhaps matches TRBD1 (6 bases). This CDR3 contains 15 residues. Germline lookup yields CDR1 SGHNT and CDR2 YENEEA. Trimming took 6 bases from V and 2 from J, leaving 16 bases between them. CDR3 amino acids: CASRSGARRNTEAFF. The CDR3 nucleotides read TGTGCCAGCAGATCAGGGGCCAGGAGAAACACTGAAGCTTTCTTT.

J is TRBJ1-1 and V is TRBV7-9; possibly TRBD1 for D (6 bases). The V end was cut by 8 bases, the J end by 1 base, with 14 bases between. The CDR3 is made up of 14 amino acids. Germline V gene lookup returns CDR1 SEHNR and CDR2 FQNEAQ (reference sequence). The CDR3 sequence is CASAGELGNTEAFF. Written as DNA, the CDR3 is TGTGCCAGCGCAGGGGAGTTAGGGAACACTGAAGCTTTCTTT.

This clone came up a few times. Here the CDR3 reads CAISRRTDTEAFF. DNA for the CDR3: TGTGCCATCAGTCGTCGGACAGACACTGAAGCTTTCTTT. The V gene is TRBV10-3, the J gene TRBJ1-1, with D possibly matching TRBD1 (6 bases). V lost 5 bases to trimming and J lost 3 bases, with 10 bases between them. CDR3 length equals 13 residues. Germline CDR1 and CDR2: ENHRY and SYGVKD.

The V and J genes are TRBV27 and TRBJ2-2; no clear D gene. V lost 5 bases, J lost 6 bases, and 13 bases lay in between. Per germline, CDR1 MNHEY and CDR2 SMNVEV (reference sequence). The CDR3 extends over 14 amino acids. This CDR3 reads CASSPPSPAGELFF. CDR3 nucleotides: TGTGCCAGCAGTCCCCCAAGTCCAGCCGGGGAGCTGTTTTTT.

The chain recombines TRBV27 with TRBJ2-1, with 9 bases aligning to TRBD1. The germline gives CDR1 MNHEY, CDR2 SMNVEV (reference sequence). After removal of 5 bases from V and 3 bases from J, the junction contained 14 bases not matched to a gene. This CDR3 spans 18 amino acids. Here the CDR3 DNA reads TGTGCCAGCAGTGAACTTCCCCCGACAGGGGGGATCTACAATGAGCAGTTCTTC. Translating gives CASSELPPTGGIYNEQFF.

This clone was detected a few times. The chain joins TRBV7-3 to TRBJ2-6; 7 bases align to TRBD1. J gave up 0 bases and V 4 bases, and 12 bases lay outside the gene matches. This CDR3 contains 19 residues. CDR1 and CDR2 (germline): SGHTA, FQGTGA. The CDR3 DNA reads TGTGCCAGCAGCTCCTCGCCGGGACAGTTTATCTCTGGGGCCAACGTCCTGACTTTC. It yields the protein CASSSSPGQFISGANVLTF.

This chain links TRBV27 with TRBJ2-7; 8 bases fit TRBD1. This CDR3 region has 13 residues. The ends lost 6 bases at V and 5 bases at J; junction bases unmatched: 6. In germline, CDR1 is MNHEY, CDR2 SMNVEV (reference sequence). The CDR3: CASSPGGVHEQYF. The CDR3 DNA reads TGTGCCAGCAGCCCAGGGGGCGTCCACGAGCAGTACTTC.

This chain uses TRBV9 with TRBJ2-3; 7 bases are shared with TRBD2. Germline V lookup: CDR1 SGDLS, CDR2 YYNGEE. After removal of 0 bases from V and 6 bases from J, the junction contained 7 bases not matched to a gene. This CDR3 has 15 amino acids. For the CDR3, the DNA is TGTGCCAGCAGCGTAGAGGGGAGGGTGATGGATACGCAGTATTTT. As protein: CASSVEGRVMDTQYF.

J is TRBJ1-5 and V is TRBV12-5, with D tentatively TRBD1 (5 bases). Per germline, CDR1 LGHNT and CDR2 FRNRAP. The V end lost 5 bases, the J end lost 6 bases, and 20 bases lay between the germline ends. This CDR3 is built from 16 residues. The CDR3 DNA follows: TGTGCTAGTGGTGATTCCCGGGGGGAGCAGGGTCAGCCCCAGCATTTT. Its protein product is CASGDSRGEQGQPQHF. Full variable domain (remainder filled in from reference TRBV12-5 and TRBJ1-5): DARVTQTPRHKVTEMGQEVTMRCQPILGHNTVFWYRQTMMQGLELLAYFRNRAPLDDSGMPKDRFSAEMPDATLATLKIQPSEPRDSAVYFCASGDSRGEQGQPQHFGDGTRLSIL.

The rearrangement uses TRBV19 and TRBJ1-1, with TRBD1 identical over 10 bases. This CDR3 contains 17 residues. Germline V gene lookup returns CDR1 LNHDA and CDR2 SQIVND (reference sequence). The junction had 8 bases not matched to a gene; V was cut back by 4 bases and J by 0 bases. As DNA, the CDR3 is TGTGCCAGTAGTACCCAGACAGGGGGCGTATTGAACACTGAAGCTTTCTTT. Protein: CASSTQTGGVLNTEAFF.

The genes are TRBV5-1 and TRBJ2-3; 11 bases are shared with TRBD2. The V segment lost 5 bases and the J segment 2 bases; nucleotides outside the gene matches: 4. Germline CDR1 is SGHRS and CDR2 is YFSETQ. This CDR3 region has 15 residues. The CDR3 loop reads CASREGLADTDTQYF. The CDR3 region has the DNA TGCGCCAGCAGGGAGGGACTAGCGGACACAGATACGCAGTATTTT.